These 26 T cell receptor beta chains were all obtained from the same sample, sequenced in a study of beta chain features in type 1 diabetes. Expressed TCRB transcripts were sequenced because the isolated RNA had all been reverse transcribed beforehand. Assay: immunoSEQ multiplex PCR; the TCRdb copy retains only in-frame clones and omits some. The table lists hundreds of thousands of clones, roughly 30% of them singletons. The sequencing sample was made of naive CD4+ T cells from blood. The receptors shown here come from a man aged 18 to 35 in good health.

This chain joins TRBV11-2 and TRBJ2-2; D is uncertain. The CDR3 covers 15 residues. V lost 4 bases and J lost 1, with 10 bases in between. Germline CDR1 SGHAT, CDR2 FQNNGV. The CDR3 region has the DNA TGTGCCAGCAGCTCCCCTCGACAGAACACCGGGGAGCTGTTTTTT. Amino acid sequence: CASSSPRQNTGELFF.

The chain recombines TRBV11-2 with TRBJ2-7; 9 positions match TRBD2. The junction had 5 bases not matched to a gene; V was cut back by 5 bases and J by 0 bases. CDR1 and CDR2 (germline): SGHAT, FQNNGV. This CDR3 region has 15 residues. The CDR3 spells CASSVSGRLSYEQYF. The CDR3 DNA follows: TGTGCCAGCAGCGTCAGCGGGAGGCTCTCCTACGAGCAGTACTTC.

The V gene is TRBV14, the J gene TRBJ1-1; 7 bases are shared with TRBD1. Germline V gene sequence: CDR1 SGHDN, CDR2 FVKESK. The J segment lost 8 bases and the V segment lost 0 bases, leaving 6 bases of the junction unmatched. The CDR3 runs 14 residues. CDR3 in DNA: TGTGCCAGCAGCCAAGATGCGTTCAGGGGGGAAGCTTTCTTT. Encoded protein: CASSQDAFRGEAFF.

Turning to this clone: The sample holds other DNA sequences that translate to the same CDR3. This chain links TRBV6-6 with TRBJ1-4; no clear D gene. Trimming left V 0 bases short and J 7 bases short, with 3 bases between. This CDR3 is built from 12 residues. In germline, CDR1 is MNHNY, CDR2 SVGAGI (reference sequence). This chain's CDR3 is CASSYSSEKLFF. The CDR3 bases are TGTGCCAGCAGTTACTCGTCTGAAAAACTGTTTTTT.

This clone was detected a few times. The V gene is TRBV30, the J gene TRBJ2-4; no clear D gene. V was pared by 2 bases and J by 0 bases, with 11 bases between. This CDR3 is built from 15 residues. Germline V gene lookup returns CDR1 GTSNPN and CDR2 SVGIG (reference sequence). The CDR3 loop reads CAWSLNLGAKNIQYF. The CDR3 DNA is TGTGCCTGGAGTCTTAACCTAGGAGCCAAAAACATTCAGTACTTC.

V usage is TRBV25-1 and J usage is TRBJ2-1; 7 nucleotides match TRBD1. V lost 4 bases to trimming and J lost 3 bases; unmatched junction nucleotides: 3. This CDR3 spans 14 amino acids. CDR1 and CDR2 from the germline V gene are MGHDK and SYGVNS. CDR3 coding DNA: TGTGCCAGCAGTGCTGACAGGGACTACAATGAGCAGTTCTTC. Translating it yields CASSADRDYNEQFF.

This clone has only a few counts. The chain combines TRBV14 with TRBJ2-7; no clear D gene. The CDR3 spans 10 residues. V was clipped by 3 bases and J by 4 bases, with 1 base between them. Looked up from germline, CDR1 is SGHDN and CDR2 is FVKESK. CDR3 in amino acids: CASSHYEQYF. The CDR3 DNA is TGTGCCAGCAGCCATTACGAGCAGTACTTC. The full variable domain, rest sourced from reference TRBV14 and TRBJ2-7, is EAGVTQFPSHSVIEKGQTVTLRCDPISGHDNLYWYRRVMGKEIKFLLHFVKESKQDESGMPNNRFLAERTGGTYSTLKVQPAELEDSGVYFCASSHYEQYFGPGTRLTVT.

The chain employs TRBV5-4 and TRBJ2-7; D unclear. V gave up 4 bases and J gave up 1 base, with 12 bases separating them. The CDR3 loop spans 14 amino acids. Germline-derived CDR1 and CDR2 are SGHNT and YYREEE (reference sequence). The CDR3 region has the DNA TGTGCCAGCAGCCGACCCGGCAGATCCTACGAGCAGTACTTC. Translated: CASSRPGRSYEQYF.

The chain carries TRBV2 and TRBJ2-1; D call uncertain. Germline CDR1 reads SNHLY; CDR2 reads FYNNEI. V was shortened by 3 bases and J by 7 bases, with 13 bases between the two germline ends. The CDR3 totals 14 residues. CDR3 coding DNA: TGTGCCAGCAGTGATCAAACCCCTCGTAATGAGCAGTTCTTC. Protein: CASSDQTPRNEQFF.

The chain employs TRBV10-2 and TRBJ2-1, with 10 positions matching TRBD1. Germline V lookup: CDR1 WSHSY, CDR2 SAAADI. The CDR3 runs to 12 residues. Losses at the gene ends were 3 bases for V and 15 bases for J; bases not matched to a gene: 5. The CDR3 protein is CASSDRDRGLFF. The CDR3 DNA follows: TGCGCCAGCAGTGACCGGGACAGGGGTTTGTTCTTC.

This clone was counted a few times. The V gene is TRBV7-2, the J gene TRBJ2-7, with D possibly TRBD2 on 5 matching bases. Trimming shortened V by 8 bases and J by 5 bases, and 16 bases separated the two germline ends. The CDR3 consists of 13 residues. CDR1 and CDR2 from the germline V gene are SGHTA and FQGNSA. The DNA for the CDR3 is TGTGCCAGCTCAGGAAGGATCGGGGACGAGCAGTACTTC. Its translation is CASSGRIGDEQYF.

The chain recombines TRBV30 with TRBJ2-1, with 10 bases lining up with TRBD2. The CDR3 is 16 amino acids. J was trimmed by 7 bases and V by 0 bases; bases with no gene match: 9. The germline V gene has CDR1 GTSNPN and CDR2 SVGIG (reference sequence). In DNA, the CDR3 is TGTGCCTGGAGTGTACGTCTAGCGGGAGCTGGAAATGAGCAGTTCTTC. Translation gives CAWSVRLAGAGNEQFF.

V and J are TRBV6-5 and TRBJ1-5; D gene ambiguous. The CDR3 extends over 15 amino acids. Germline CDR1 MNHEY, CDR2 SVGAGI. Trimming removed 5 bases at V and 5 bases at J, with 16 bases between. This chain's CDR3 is CASSTSIEPHQPQHF. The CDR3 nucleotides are TGTGCCAGCAGTACTTCAATCGAGCCCCATCAGCCCCAGCATTTT.

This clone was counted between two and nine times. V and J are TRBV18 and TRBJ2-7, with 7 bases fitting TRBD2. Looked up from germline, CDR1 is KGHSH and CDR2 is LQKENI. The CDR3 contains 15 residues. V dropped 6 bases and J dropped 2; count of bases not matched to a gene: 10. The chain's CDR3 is CASSSVASGTYEQYF. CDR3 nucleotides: TGTGCCAGCTCCTCTGTCGCTAGCGGAACCTACGAGCAGTACTTC.

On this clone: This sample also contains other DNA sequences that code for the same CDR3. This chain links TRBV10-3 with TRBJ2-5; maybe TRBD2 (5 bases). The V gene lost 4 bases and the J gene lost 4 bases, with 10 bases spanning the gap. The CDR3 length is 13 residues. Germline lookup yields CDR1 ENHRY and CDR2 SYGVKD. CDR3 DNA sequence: TGTGCCATCAGTGGAGGGCGAGGAGAGACCCAGTACTTC. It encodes CAISGGRGETQYF.

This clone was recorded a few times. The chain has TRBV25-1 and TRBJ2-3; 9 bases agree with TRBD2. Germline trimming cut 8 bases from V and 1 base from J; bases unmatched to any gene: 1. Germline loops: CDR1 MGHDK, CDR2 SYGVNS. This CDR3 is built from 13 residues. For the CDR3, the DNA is TGTGCCAGCCGGACTAGCGGCACAGATACGCAGTATTTT. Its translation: CASRTSGTDTQYF.

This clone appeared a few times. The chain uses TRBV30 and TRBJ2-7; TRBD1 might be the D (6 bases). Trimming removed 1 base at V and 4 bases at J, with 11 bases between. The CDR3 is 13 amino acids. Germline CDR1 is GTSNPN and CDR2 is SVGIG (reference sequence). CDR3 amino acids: CAWSGGQTYEQYF. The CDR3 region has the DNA TGTGCCTGGAGTGGAGGACAGACGTACGAGCAGTACTTC. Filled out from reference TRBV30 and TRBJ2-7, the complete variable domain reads SQTIHQWPATLVQPVGSPLSLECTVEGTSNPNLYWYRQAAGRGLQLLFYSVGIGQISSEVPQNLSASRPQDRQFILSSKKLLLSDSGFYLCAWSGGQTYEQYFGPGTRLTVT.

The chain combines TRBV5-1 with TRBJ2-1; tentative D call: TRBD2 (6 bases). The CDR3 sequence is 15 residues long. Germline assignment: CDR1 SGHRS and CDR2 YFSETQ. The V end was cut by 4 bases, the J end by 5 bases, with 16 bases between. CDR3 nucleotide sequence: TGCGCCAGCAGCGGGAGGCCAGGAGGGGACAATGAGCAGTTCTTC. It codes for CASSGRPGGDNEQFF.

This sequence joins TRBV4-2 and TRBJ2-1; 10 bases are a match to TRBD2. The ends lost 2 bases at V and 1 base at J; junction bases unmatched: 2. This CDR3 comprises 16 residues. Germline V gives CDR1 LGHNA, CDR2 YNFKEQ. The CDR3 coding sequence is TGTGCCAGCAGCCAAATAGCGGGAGGTTCCTACAATGAGCAGTTCTTC. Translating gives CASSQIAGGSYNEQFF.

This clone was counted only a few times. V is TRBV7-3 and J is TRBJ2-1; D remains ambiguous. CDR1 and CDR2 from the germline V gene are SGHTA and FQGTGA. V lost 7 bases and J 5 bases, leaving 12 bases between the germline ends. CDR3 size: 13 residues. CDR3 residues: CASTFGPNNEQFF. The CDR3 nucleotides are TGTGCCAGCACCTTCGGGCCCAACAATGAGCAGTTCTTC.

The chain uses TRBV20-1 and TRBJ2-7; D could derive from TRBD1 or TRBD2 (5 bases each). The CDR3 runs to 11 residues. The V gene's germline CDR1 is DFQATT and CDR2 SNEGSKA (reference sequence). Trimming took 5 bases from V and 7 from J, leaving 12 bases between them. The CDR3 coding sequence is TGCAGTGCTGGGGACCTGGAGGAGCAGTACTTC. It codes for CSAGDLEEQYF.

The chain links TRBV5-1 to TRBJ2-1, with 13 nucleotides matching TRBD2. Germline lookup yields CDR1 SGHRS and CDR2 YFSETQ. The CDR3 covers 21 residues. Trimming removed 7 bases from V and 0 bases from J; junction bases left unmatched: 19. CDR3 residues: CASGRRESGTSGKSSYNEQFF. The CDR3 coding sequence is TGCGCCAGCGGACGCCGAGAATCCGGGACTAGCGGGAAGAGCTCCTACAATGAGCAGTTCTTC.

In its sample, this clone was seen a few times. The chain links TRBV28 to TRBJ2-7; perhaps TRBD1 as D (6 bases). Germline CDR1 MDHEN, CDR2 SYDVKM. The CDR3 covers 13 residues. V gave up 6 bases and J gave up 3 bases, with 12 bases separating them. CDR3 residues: CASRVGHLYEQYF. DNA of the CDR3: TGTGCCAGCAGAGTGGGACACCTCTACGAGCAGTACTTC.

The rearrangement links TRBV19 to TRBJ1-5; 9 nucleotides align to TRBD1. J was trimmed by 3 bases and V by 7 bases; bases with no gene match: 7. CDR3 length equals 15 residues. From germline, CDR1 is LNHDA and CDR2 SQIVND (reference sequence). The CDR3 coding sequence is TGTGCCAGTAACATGGGACAGGGTTACAATCAGCCCCAGCATTTT. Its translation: CASNMGQGYNQPQHF.

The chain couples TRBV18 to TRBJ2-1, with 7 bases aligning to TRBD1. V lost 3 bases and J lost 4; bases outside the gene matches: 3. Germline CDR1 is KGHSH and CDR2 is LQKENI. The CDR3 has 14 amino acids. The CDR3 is CASSPQGQYNEQFF. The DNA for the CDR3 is TGTGCCAGCTCACCTCAGGGACAGTACAATGAGCAGTTCTTC.

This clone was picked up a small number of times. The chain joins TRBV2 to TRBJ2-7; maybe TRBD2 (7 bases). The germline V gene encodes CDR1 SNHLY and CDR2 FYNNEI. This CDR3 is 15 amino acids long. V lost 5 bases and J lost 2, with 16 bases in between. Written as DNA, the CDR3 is TGTGCCAGCAGTATCTTGGGGGCGGGAGCCTACGAGCAGTACTTC. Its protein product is CASSILGAGAYEQYF.